This entry concerns a single TCR beta chain. The antigen remains undetermined. This specimen belongs to a study of blood T cells in healthy people across ages. Notes on the study in general: Roughly linear age-related decline in beta diversity appeared, significant by age 40. As naive T cell percentage varied, TCR beta diversity correlated strongly with it.

Trimming stripped 0 bases from V and 7 bases from J, with 14 bases between. Germline lookup yields CDR1 SGHDT and CDR2 YYEEEE. The CDR3 covers 15 residues. The authors ran a second PCR of 7 to 11 cycles using a sample-barcoded 5' primer and a J-beta primer mix. With 12 random nucleotides, a template-switch adaptor tagged each individual cDNA molecule. TCRdb reprocessed the 5' RACE reads with MiXCR, giving one entry per CDR3 protein. The sample has about 1.5 million distinct CDR3 sequences, 42% seen once; the top ten hold under 5%. Samples each had at least 6 micrograms of total RNA extracted. The sequenced material came from blood. The origin of this receptor is a woman aged 18-30 years in good health. This sequence joins TRBV5-6 and TRBJ1-5, with D possibly TRBD1 on 5 matching bases. The chain's CDR3 is CASSLGGIRWQPQHF. The CDR3 DNA reads TGTGCCAGCAGCTTGGGGGGGATACGCTGGCAGCCCCAGCATTTT.